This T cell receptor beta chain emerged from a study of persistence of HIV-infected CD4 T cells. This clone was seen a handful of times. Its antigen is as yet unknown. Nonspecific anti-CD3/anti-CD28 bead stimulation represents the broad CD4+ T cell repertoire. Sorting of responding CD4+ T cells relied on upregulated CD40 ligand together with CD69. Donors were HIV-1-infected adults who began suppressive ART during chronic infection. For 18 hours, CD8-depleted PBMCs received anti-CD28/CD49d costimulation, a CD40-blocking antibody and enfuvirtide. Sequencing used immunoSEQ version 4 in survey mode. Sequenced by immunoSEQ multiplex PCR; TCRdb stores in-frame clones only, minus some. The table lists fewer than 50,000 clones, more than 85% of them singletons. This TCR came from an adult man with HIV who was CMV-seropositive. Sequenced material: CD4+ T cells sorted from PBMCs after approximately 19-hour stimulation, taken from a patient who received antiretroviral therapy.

CDR3 sequence: CASSVTVNTEAFF. Here the CDR3 DNA reads TGTGCCAGCAGTGTAACGGTTAACACTGAAGCTTTCTTT. The chain recombines TRBV6-4 with TRBJ1-1; D ambiguous. This CDR3 region has 13 residues. Trimming left V 4 bases short and J 2 bases short, with 8 bases between. Germline values: CDR1 MRHNA, CDR2 SNTAGT.